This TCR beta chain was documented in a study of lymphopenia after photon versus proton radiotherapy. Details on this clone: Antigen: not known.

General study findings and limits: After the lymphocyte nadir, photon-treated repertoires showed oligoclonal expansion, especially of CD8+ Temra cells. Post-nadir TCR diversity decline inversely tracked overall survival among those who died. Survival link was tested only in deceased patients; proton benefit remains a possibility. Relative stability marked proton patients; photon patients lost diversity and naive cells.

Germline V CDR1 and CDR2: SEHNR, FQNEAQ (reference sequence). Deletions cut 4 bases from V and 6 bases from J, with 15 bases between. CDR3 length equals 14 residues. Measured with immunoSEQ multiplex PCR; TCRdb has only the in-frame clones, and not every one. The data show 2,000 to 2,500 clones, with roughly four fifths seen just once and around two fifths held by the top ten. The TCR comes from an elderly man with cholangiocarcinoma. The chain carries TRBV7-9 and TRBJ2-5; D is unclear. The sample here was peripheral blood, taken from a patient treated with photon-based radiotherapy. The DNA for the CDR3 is TGTGCCAGCAGCTACAGTCCCTTCGAGAAGACCCAGTACTTC. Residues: CASSYSPFEKTQYF.